This is a list of T cell receptor beta chains from one sample in a study of OX40 agonist ivuxolimab in advanced cancers. Repertoires were generated with immunoSEQ multiplex PCR, while TCRdb's copy carries only in-frame clones and drops some. The sample comprises about 150,000 clones, 85% to 95% of which are singletons, and over 0.8% rests with the top ten. The sequencing here drew on CD4+ or CD8+ T cells sorted from blood, taken in a trial of the OX40 agonist ivuxolimab. The receptors were gathered from an adult with an advanced solid tumor such as melanoma, head and neck, liver or kidney cancer. The CDR3 runs from the conserved cysteine through the conserved F or W. Each record gives: V gene, J gene, D gene, clone size, CDR3 DNA, CDR3 protein. A D gene is named only where the DNA matches it firmly. Clone size is given for some rows only: seen once, a few or many times, or a class if the clone is expanded.

TRBV19	TRBJ2-1	.	.	TGTGCCAGTAGTATCCCAACAGTCTACAATGAGCAGTTCTTC	CASSIPTVYNEQFF
TRBV25-1	TRBJ2-5	.	.	TGTGCCAGCAGTGGACCGGGGGCCCAGTACTTC	CASSGPGAQYF
TRBV28	TRBJ2-3	.	.	TGTGCCACCTGGCCTCAGGGCCACACAGATACGCAGTATTTT	CATWPQGHTDTQYF
TRBV10-3	TRBJ1-1	.	.	TGTGCCACCGTACCCCGGGGGAACACTGAAGCTTTCTTT	CATVPRGNTEAFF
TRBV2	TRBJ1-3	.	.	TGTGCCAGCAGCGCAGGGACATCGAACACCATATATTTT	CASSAGTSNTIYF
TRBV7-2	TRBJ2-2	.	.	TGTGCCAGCAGCTTTTTGCTCACCGGGGAGCTGTTTTTT	CASSFLLTGELFF
TRBV7-2	TRBJ1-1	.	.	TGTGCCAGCAGCCTCCAGGGTGCGGACACTGAAGCTTTCTTT	CASSLQGADTEAFF
TRBV7-2	TRBJ1-4	.	.	TGTGCCAGCAGCCCCGAGACAAACACCAATGAAAAACTGTTTTTT	CASSPETNTNEKLFF
TRBV7-2	TRBJ1-1	.	.	TGTGCCAGCAGCCTTTACGGGGGGAACACTGAAGCTTTCTTT	CASSLYGGNTEAFF
TRBV10-3	TRBJ2-3	.	.	TGTGCCATCAGATCGACATACTCCACAGATACGCAGTATTTT	CAIRSTYSTDTQYF
TRBV7-2	TRBJ2-3	.	.	TGTGCCAGCAGCTTAGCGGCGGCGAGGGGAGATACGCAGTATTTT	CASSLAAARGDTQYF
TRBV7-9	TRBJ2-3	TRBD2	.	TGTGCCAGCAGCCATCTCGCGGGAGGAGGTACAGATACGCAGTATTTT	CASSHLAGGGTDTQYF
TRBV5-1	TRBJ2-7	TRBD1	.	TGCGCCAGCAGCTTGGGGTTTCGGGACAGTCCGAACTACGAGCAGTACTTC	CASSLGFRDSPNYEQYF
TRBV2	TRBJ1-2	.	.	TGTGCCAGCAGGGCCCTCGGGGCTCTGACCTATGGCTACACCTTC	CASRALGALTYGYTF
TRBV19	TRBJ2-3	TRBD2	.	TGTGCCACTAGACCGGGAGGAGTGGATACGCAGTATTTT	CATRPGGVDTQYF
TRBV4-3	TRBJ2-7	.	.	TGCGCCAGCAGCCAAGAGGGGGTAAACTACGAGCAGTACTTC	CASSQEGVNYEQYF
TRBV6-6	TRBJ2-7	.	.	TGTGCCAGCAGTTACGGACCGGGACCGCGGGAGCAGTACTTC	CASSYGPGPREQYF
TRBV11-1	TRBJ2-7	.	few	TGTGCCAGCAGCTTCCCTGGCACAGGATCCTACGAGCAGTACTTC	CASSFPGTGSYEQYF
TRBV5-5	TRBJ1-5	.	.	TGTGCCAGCAGCTTAAGTCCCGGTCGCAATCAGCCCCAGCATTTT	CASSLSPGRNQPQHF
TRBV28	TRBJ2-1	.	.	TGTGCCAGCAGTTTGTCTTTGGCAGGTGTCAATGAGCAGTTCTTC	CASSLSLAGVNEQFF
TRBV7-2	TRBJ1-1	TRBD1	.	TGTGCCAGCAGCTTTACAGGGGGCATCACTGAAGCTTTCTTT	CASSFTGGITEAFF
TRBV7-6	TRBJ2-5	TRBD1	.	TGTGCCAGCAGACAGGGGCGGCACGAGACCCAGTACTTC	CASRQGRHETQYF
TRBV11-2	TRBJ2-1	TRBD2	.	TGTGCCAGCAGCCTAAGGACTAGCTTCGATGAGCAGTTCTTC	CASSLRTSFDEQFF
TRBV4-1	TRBJ2-1	.	once	TGCGCCAGCTCCACCTTTCGAGATGCCCCTATCTCCTACAATGAGCAGTTCTTC	CASSTFRDAPISYNEQFF
TRBV7-2	TRBJ1-2	.	.	TGTGCCAGCAGCTGGGACACTTCGGGGGGCTACACCTTC	CASSWDTSGGYTF
TRBV5-6	TRBJ2-3	.	.	TGTGCCAGCTGGGGTAAGACGGGTCGCCTCACAGATACGCAGTATTTT	CASWGKTGRLTDTQYF
TRBV30	TRBJ1-4	.	.	TGTGCCTGGACCCCGGGAGGGCAGAATGAAAAACTGTTTTTT	CAWTPGGQNEKLFF
TRBV29-1	TRBJ2-2	TRBD1	.	TGCAGCGTTCGAAGGGGGCCGAACACCGGGGAGCTGTTTTTT	CSVRRGPNTGELFF
TRBV2	TRBJ2-3	TRBD2	.	TGTGCCAGCAGTGAAAGGGCTAGCGGGAACCGAGATACGCAGTATTTT	CASSERASGNRDTQYF
TRBV2	TRBJ2-6	.	.	TGTGCCAGCTCCGTGGGGATCCCGATCTCTGGGGCCAACGTCCTGACTTTC	CASSVGIPISGANVLTF
TRBV6-5	TRBJ2-5	TRBD1	.	TGTGCCAGCAGTTACTTTGGGACAGGGGAGGGAGAGACCCAGTACTTC	CASSYFGTGEGETQYF
TRBV18	TRBJ2-7	.	.	TGTGCCAGCTCACCTCAGGACAGAACTTACTACGAGCAGTACTTC	CASSPQDRTYYEQYF
TRBV11-2	TRBJ2-1	TRBD2	.	TGTGCCAGCACAACCATCGGGGGAGGAGCGGGGTACAATGAGCAGTTCTTC	CASTTIGGGAGYNEQFF
TRBV5-4	TRBJ1-3	.	.	TGTGCCAGCACCCCGGACAGTTCTGGAAACACCATATATTTT	CASTPDSSGNTIYF
TRBV18	TRBJ2-1	TRBD1	.	TGTGCCAGCTCACCACGGACAGGGCAGCAAGAGCAGTTCTTC	CASSPRTGQQEQFF
TRBV7-6	TRBJ1-3	.	.	TGTGCCAGCAGCTTCGCCGAAGGAAACACCATATATTTT	CASSFAEGNTIYF
TRBV4-2	TRBJ2-5	TRBD2	.	TGTGCCAGCAGCCAAGACATAGCGGGAGGCAGTATCGGGCAGTACTTC	CASSQDIAGGSIGQYF
TRBV5-8	TRBJ2-5	TRBD2	.	TGTGCCAGCAGGGCGATATTAAGACTAGCCCAAAAAGAGACCCAGTACTTC	CASRAILRLAQKETQYF
TRBV7-2	TRBJ2-7	.	.	TGTGCCAGCAGCACCAGGACAGACTACGAGCAGTACTTC	CASSTRTDYEQYF
TRBV27	TRBJ1-5	.	.	TGTGCCAGCTCCCCCCCAGGTGGGGTTGGTCAGCCCCAGCATTTT	CASSPPGGVGQPQHF
TRBV6-5	TRBJ1-1	.	once	TGTGCCAGCAGTTGGGATGGGTTGAACACTGAAGCTTTCTTT	CASSWDGLNTEAFF
TRBV5-8	TRBJ2-7	.	.	TGTGCCAGCAGCTTTTACGAGCAGTACTTC	CASSFYEQYF
TRBV6-6	TRBJ1-5	TRBD1	.	TGTGCCAGCAGTTCCCGGACAGGTGGCAATCAGCCCCAGCATTTT	CASSSRTGGNQPQHF
TRBV5-5	TRBJ1-2	.	.	TGTGCCAGCAGCTTGGCCGGGACTGACTATGGCTACACCTTC	CASSLAGTDYGYTF
TRBV5-6	TRBJ1-4	.	.	TGTGCCAGCAGCTTCAGGGGTGTGTATAATGAAAAACTGTTTTTT	CASSFRGVYNEKLFF
TRBV28	TRBJ1-2	.	.	TGTGCCAGCAGTTTCCAGCTTACTAACTATGGCTACACCTTC	CASSFQLTNYGYTF
TRBV5-6	TRBJ2-3	TRBD1	.	TGTGCCAGCAGCAGGGACAGGGGTGTAACAGATACGCAGTATTTT	CASSRDRGVTDTQYF
TRBV30	TRBJ1-1	.	.	TGTGCCTGGACGGGCACGAAGCCTGAAGCTTTCTTT	CAWTGTKPEAFF
TRBV7-8	TRBJ2-7	TRBD2	.	TGTGCCAGCAGCTTAAACGGGGGGTTTTACGAGCAGTACTTC	CASSLNGGFYEQYF
TRBV5-1	TRBJ2-5	.	.	TGCGCCAGCAGCCCCAACGCCGGGCGGGAGACCCAGTACTTC	CASSPNAGRETQYF
TRBV6-5	TRBJ2-7	.	.	TGTGCCAGCAGCCCCGAGGGCATCTCGGAGTACTTC	CASSPEGISEYF
TRBV25-1	TRBJ2-1	.	.	TGTGCCAGCAGTGGCCCATCCGGGCAGTTCTTC	CASSGPSGQFF
TRBV5-6	TRBJ2-1	TRBD2	.	TGTGCCAGCAGCCGGACTAGCGGGGACCCTAATGAGCAGTTCTTC	CASSRTSGDPNEQFF
TRBV2	TRBJ2-7	.	.	TGTGCCAGCAGTGACACGGCGCTAATGATCGAGCAGTACTTC	CASSDTALMIEQYF
TRBV5-4	TRBJ2-1	TRBD1	.	TGTGCCAGCAGCTGGGACAGGGGAGAAAATGAGCAGTTCTTC	CASSWDRGENEQFF
TRBV4-3	TRBJ2-3	.	once	TGCGCCAGCAGCCAAGATACGGTAGCGGGCACAGATACGCAGTATTTT	CASSQDTVAGTDTQYF
TRBV4-3	TRBJ2-3	TRBD2	.	TGCGCCAGCAGCCAAGATTCGCTAGCGGGGGACACAGATACGCAGTATTTT	CASSQDSLAGDTDTQYF